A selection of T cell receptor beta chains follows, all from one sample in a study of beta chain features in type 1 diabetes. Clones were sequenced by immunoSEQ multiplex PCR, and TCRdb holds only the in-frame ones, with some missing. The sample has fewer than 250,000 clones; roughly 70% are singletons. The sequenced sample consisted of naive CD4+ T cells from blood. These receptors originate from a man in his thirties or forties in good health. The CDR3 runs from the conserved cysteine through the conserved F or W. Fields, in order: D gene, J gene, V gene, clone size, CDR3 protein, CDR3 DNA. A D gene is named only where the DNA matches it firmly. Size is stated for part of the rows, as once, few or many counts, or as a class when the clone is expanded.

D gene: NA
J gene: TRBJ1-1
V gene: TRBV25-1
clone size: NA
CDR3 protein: CASSALGVEAEAFF
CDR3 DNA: TGTGCCAGCAGTGCCCTAGGGGTGGAAGCTGAAGCTTTCTTT

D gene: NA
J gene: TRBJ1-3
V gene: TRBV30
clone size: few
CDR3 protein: CAGAGDSGNTIYF
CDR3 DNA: TGTGCCGGGGCGGGTGACTCTGGAAACACCATATATTTT

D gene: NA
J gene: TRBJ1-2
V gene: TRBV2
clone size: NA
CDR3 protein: CASSDMTYGYTF
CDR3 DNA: TGTGCCAGCAGTGATATGACCTATGGCTACACCTTC

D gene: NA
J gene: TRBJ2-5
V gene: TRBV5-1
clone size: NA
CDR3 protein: CASSPRLATQETQYF
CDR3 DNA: TGCGCCAGCAGCCCACGACTGGCTACCCAAGAGACCCAGTACTTC

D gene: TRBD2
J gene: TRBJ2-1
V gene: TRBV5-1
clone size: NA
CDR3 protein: CASSLATTSGGSYNEQFF
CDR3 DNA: TGCGCCAGCAGCTTGGCCACGACTAGCGGGGGTTCCTACAATGAGCAGTTCTTC

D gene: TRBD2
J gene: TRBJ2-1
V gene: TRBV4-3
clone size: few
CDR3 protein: CASSLGLAGYNEQFF
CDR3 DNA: TGCGCCAGCAGTCTAGGACTAGCGGGGTACAATGAGCAGTTCTTC

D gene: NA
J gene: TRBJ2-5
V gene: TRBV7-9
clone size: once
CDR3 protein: CASSYQGYQETQYF
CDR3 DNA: TGTGCCAGCAGCTACCAGGGTTACCAAGAGACCCAGTACTTC

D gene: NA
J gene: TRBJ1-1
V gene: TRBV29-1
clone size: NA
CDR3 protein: CSVEATGLNTEAFF
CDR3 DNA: TGCAGCGTTGAAGCGACAGGCCTGAACACTGAAGCTTTCTTT

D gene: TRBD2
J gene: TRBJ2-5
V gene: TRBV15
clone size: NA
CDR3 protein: CATSRDRLAGGRGETQYF
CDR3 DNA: TGTGCCACCAGCAGAGATCGACTAGCGGGAGGACGGGGAGAGACCCAGTACTTC

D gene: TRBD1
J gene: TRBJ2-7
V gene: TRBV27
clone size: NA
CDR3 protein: CASSLRDRVSYEQYF
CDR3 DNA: TGTGCCAGCAGTTTAAGGGACAGGGTCTCCTACGAGCAGTACTTC

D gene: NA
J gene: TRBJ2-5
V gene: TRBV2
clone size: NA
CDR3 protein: CASNMNGHSETQYF
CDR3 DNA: TGTGCCAGCAATATGAACGGTCACTCGGAGACCCAGTACTTC

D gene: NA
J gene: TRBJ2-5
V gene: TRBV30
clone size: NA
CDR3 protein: CAWSPSDETQYF
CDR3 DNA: TGTGCCTGGAGTCCCAGCGACGAGACCCAGTACTTC

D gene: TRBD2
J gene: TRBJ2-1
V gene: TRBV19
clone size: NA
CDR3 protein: CASSIARLANEQFF
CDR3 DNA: TGTGCCAGTAGTATAGCGCGACTAGCGAATGAGCAGTTCTTC

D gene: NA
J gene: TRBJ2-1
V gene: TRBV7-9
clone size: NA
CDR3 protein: CASSLGTLRDSYNEQFF
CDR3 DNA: TGTGCCAGCAGCTTAGGGACTCTTAGGGACTCCTACAATGAGCAGTTCTTC

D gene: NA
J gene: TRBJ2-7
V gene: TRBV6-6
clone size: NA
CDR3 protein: CATGTEEQYF
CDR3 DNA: TGTGCCACCGGGACCGAAGAGCAGTACTTC

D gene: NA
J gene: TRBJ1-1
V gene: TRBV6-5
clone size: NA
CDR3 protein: CASTDPRGAEAFF
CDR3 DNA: TGTGCCAGCACCGACCCCCGGGGGGCTGAAGCTTTCTTT

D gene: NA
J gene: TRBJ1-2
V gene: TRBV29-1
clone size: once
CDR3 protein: CSVRDVYGYTF
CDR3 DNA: TGCAGCGTTAGGGACGTCTATGGCTACACCTTC

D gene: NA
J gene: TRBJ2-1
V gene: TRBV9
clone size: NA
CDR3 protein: CASSVAPRGGNYNEQFF
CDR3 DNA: TGTGCCAGCAGCGTAGCTCCCCGGGGCGGGAATTACAATGAGCAGTTCTTC

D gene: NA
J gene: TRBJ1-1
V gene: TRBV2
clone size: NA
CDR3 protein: CASSAGSRTEAFF
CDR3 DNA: TGTGCCAGCAGTGCAGGGTCACGCACTGAAGCTTTCTTT

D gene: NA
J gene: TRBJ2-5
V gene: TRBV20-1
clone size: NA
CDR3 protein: CSASFLETQYF
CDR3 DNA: TGCAGTGCTAGTTTTCTGGAGACCCAGTACTTC

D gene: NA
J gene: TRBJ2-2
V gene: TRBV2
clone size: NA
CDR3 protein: CASSAPPGELFF
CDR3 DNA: TGTGCCAGCAGTGCACCCCCCGGGGAGCTGTTTTTT

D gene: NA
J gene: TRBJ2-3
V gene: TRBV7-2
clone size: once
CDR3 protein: CASSWRGDTQYF
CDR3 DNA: TGTGCCAGCAGCTGGAGGGGAGATACGCAGTATTTT

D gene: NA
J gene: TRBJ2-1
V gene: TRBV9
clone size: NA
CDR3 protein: CASSVAPPGDEQFF
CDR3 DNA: TGTGCCAGCAGCGTAGCCCCGCCGGGTGATGAGCAGTTCTTC

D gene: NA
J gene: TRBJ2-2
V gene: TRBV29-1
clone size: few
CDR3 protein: CSVGRAGELFF
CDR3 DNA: TGCAGCGTTGGACGGGCCGGGGAGCTGTTTTTT

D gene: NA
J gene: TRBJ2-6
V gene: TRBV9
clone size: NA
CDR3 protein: CASSVGGTAGANVLTF
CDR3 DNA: TGTGCCAGCAGCGTAGGAGGGACGGCCGGGGCCAACGTCCTGACTTTC

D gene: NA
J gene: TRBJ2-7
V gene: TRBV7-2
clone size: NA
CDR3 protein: CASSFSRSPVYEQYF
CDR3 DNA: TGTGCCAGCAGCTTTAGCAGGAGCCCCGTGTACGAGCAGTACTTC

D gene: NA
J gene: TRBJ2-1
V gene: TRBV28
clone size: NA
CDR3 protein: CASSSAVNEQFF
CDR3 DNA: TGTGCCAGCAGTTCAGCGGTCAATGAGCAGTTCTTC

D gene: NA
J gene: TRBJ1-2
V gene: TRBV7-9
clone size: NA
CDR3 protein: CASSLVNYGYTF
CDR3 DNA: TGTGCCAGCAGCTTAGTTAACTATGGCTACACCTTC

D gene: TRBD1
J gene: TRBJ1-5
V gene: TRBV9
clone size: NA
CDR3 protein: CASSSDRGEGQPQHF
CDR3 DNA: TGTGCCAGCAGCTCGGACAGGGGAGAAGGCCAGCCCCAGCATTTT

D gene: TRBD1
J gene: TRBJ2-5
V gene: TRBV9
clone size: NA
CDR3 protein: CASSVGRGQETQYF
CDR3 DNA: TGTGCCAGCAGCGTAGGCAGGGGGCAGGAGACCCAGTACTTC

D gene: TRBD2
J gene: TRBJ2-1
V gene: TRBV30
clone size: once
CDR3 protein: CAHGLAPSSYNEQFF
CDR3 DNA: TGTGCCCACGGACTAGCGCCCAGCTCCTACAATGAGCAGTTCTTC

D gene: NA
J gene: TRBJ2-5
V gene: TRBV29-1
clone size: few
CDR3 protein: CSVVGLTGETQYF
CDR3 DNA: TGCAGCGTTGTAGGGTTAACCGGAGAGACCCAGTACTTC

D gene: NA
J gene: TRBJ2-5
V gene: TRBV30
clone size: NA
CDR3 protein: CAWSLAKETQYF
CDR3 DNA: TGTGCCTGGAGTTTAGCGAAAGAGACCCAGTACTTC

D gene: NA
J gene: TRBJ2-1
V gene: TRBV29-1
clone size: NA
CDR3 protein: CSVVLGKRISSYNEQFF
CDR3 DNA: TGCAGCGTTGTCTTAGGGAAGCGGATCAGCTCCTACAATGAGCAGTTCTTC

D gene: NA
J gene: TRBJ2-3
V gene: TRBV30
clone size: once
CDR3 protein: CAWSAYTDTQYF
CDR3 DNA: TGTGCCTGGAGTGCTTATACAGATACGCAGTATTTT

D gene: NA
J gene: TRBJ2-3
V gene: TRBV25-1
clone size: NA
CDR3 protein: CASMGLPDTQYF
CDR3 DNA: TGTGCCAGCATGGGGTTACCAGATACGCAGTATTTT

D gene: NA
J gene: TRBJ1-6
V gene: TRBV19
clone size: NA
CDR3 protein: CASSTENSPLHF
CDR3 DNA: TGTGCCAGTAGTACCGAGAATTCACCCCTCCACTTT

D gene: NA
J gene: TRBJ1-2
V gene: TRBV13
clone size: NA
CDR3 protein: CASSPPSAGDYGYTF
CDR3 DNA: TGTGCCAGCAGCCCACCCAGCGCGGGGGACTATGGCTACACCTTC

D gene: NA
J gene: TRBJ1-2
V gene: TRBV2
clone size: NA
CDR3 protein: CASTPGPRGYTF
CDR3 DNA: TGTGCCAGCACCCCCGGACCTCGGGGCTACACCTTC

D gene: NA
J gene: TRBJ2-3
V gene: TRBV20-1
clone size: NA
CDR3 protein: CSAPSSNF
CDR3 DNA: TGCAGTGCCCCTTCGTCGAATTTT

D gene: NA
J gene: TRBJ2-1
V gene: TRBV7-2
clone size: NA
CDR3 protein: CASSFSGTTYNEQFF
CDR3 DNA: TGTGCCAGCAGCTTTTCCGGGACAACCTACAATGAGCAGTTCTTC

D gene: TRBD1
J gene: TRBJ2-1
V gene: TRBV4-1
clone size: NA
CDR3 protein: CASSHPGQTRNEQFF
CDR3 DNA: TGCGCCAGCAGCCACCCGGGACAGACGAGGAATGAGCAGTTCTTC

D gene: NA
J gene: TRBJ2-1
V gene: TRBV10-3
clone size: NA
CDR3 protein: CAISESIGRGYNEQFF
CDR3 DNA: TGTGCCATCAGTGAGTCGATTGGCAGGGGCTACAATGAGCAGTTCTTC

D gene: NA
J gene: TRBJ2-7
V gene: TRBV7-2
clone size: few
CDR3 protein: CASSLRRSHDDSYEQYF
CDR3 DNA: TGTGCCAGCAGCTTACGTCGCTCCCACGACGATTCCTACGAGCAGTACTTC

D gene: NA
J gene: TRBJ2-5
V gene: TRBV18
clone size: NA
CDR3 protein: CASSPPEAETQYF
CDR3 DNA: TGTGCCAGCTCACCACCGGAGGCGGAGACCCAGTACTTC

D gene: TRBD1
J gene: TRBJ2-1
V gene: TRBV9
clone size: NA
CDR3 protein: CASSVTGYNEQFF
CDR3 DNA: TGTGCCAGCAGCGTGACAGGGTACAATGAGCAGTTCTTC

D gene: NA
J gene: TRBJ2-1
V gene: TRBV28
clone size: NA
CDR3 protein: CASSRDRSSYNEQFF
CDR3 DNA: TGTGCCAGCAGTAGGGACCGGAGCTCCTACAATGAGCAGTTCTTC

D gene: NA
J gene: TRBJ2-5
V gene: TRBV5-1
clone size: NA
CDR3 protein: CASTSVGFETQYF
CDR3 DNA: TGCGCCAGCACCTCCGTGGGGTTTGAGACCCAGTACTTC

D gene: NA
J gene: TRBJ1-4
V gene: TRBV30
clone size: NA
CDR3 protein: CAWSVSREELFF
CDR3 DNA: TGTGCCTGGAGTGTCTCTCGGGAAGAACTGTTTTTT

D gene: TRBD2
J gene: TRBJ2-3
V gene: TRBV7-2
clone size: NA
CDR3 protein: CASNGGRALTDTQYF
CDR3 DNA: TGTGCCAGCAATGGCGGGAGGGCCCTGACAGATACGCAGTATTTT

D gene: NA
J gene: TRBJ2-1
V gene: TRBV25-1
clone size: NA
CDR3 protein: CASSEFGGEQFF
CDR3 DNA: TGTGCCAGCAGTGAATTTGGTGGTGAGCAGTTCTTC

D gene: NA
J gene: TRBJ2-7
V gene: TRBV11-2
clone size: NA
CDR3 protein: CASSNRDLYEQYF
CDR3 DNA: TGTGCCAGCAGCAACCGGGATCTCTACGAGCAGTACTTC

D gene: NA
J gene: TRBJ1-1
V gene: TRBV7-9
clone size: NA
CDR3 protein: CASSLGWSQNTEAFF
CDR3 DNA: TGTGCCAGCAGCTTAGGTTGGAGTCAGAACACTGAAGCTTTCTTT

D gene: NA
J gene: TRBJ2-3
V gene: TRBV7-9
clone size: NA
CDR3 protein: CASQRGVDSTDTQYF
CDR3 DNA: TGTGCCAGCCAACGCGGGGTGGACAGCACAGATACGCAGTATTTT

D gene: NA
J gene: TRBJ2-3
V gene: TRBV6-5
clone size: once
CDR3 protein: CASSNTASTDTQYF
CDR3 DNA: TGTGCCAGCAGCAACACTGCTAGCACAGATACGCAGTATTTT

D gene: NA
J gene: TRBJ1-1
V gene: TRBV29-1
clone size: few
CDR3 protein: CSVDSGRTLNTEAFF
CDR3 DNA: TGCAGCGTTGATTCAGGCAGGACTTTGAACACTGAAGCTTTCTTT

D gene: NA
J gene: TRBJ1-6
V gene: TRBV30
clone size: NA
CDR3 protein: CAWSPGRRNSPLHF
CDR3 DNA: TGTGCCTGGAGTCCTGGGAGGCGTAATTCACCCCTCCACTTT